The rows below give T cell receptor beta chains drawn from one sample of a study of CXCR3-negative and CXCR3-positive naive CD8 T cells. TCRdb re-analyzed the 5' RACE reads; it lists each CDR3 protein once, without DNA. The listing records some 150,000 distinct CDR3 sequences. Specimen: naive CXCR3+ CD8+ T cells from blood. Receptor source: a human donor in good health. Some clones in this sample may be carry-over from other donors' samples. Each CDR3 is given with its conserved first and last residue.

J gene | V gene | CDR3 protein
TRBJ2-3 | TRBV29-1 | CSVDGVRSTDTQYF
TRBJ2-7 | TRBV29-1 | CSVRTGGLHEQYF
TRBJ2-1 | TRBV19 | CASRVDGYNEQFF
TRBJ1-4 | TRBV6-5 | CASGQGRLNEKLFF
TRBJ2-1 | TRBV11-2 | CASSLDLFNGPYNEQFF
TRBJ1-1 | TRBV7-9 | CASTNTLMNTEAFF
TRBJ2-2 | TRBV14 | CASSQGVPDTGELFF
TRBJ2-1 | TRBV9 | CASSGTGRFSYNEQFF
TRBJ2-7 | TRBV2 | CATRDGGFTYEQYF
TRBJ1-1 | TRBV25-1 | CASSFGGKAFF
TRBJ1-3 | TRBV7-9 | CASSSDRASSGNTIYF
TRBJ2-2 | TRBV5-1 | CASSLFPETGELFF
TRBJ2-5 | TRBV7-2 | CASSGDRGVQETQYF